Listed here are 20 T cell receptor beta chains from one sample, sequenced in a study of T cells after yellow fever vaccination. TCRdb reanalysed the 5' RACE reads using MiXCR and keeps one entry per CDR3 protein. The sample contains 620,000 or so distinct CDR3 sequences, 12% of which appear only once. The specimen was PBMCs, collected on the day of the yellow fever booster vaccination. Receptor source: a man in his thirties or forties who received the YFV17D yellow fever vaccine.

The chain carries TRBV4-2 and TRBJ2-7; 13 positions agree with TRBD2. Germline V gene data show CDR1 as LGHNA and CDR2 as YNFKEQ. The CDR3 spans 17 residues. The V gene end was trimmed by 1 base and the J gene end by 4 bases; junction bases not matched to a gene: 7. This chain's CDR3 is CASSQGSGLAGVYEQYF. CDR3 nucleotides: TGTGCCAGCAGCCAAGGCTCCGGACTAGCGGGAGTTTACGAGCAGTACTTC.

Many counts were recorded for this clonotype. The CDR3 region is CASSLDPGSGEQFF. CDR3 in DNA: TGTGCCAGCAGCCTCGATCCGGGATCAGGAGAGCAGTTCTTC. The V and J genes are TRBV11-1 and TRBJ2-1, with D possibly matching TRBD2 (5 bases). Trimming removed 5 bases from V and 10 bases from J, with 18 bases in between. CDR1 is SGHAT and CDR2 is FQDESV in the germline V gene (reference sequence). CDR3 length: 14 amino acids.

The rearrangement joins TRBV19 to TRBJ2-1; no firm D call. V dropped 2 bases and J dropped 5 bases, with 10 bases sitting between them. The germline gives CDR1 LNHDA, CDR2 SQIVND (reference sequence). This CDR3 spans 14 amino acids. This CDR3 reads CASSISRANNEQFF. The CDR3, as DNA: TGTGCCAGTAGTATAAGTCGGGCCAACAATGAGCAGTTCTTC.

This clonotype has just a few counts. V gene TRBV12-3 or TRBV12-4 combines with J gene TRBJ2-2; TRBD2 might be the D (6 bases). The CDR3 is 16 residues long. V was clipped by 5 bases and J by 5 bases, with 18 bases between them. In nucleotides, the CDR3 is TGTGCCAGCAGTACCGATTTAGGGCGGGGAACCGGGGAGCTGTTTTTT. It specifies CASSTDLGRGTGELFF.

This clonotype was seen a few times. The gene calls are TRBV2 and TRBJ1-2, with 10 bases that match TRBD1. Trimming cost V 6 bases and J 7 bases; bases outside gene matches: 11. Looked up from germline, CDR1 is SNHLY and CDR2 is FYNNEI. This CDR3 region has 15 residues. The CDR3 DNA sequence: TGTGCCAGCAGGCCCAACCGGGACAGGGGCCCTGGCTACACCTTC. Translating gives CASRPNRDRGPGYTF. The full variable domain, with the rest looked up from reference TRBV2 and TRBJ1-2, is EPEVTQTPSHQVTQMGQEVILRCVPISNHLYFYWYRQILGQKVEFLVSFYNNEISEKSEIFDDQFSVERPDGSNFTLKIRSTKLEDSAMYFCASRPNRDRGPGYTFGSGTRLTVV.

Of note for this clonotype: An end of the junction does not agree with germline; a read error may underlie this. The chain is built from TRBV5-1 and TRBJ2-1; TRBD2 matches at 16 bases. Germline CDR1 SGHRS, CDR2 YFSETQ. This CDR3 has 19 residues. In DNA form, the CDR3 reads TGCCCCAGCAGCCTGACCGGGACTAGCGGGAGGGCCTCCTACAATGAGCAGTTCTTC. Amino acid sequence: CPSSLTGTSGRASYNEQFF.

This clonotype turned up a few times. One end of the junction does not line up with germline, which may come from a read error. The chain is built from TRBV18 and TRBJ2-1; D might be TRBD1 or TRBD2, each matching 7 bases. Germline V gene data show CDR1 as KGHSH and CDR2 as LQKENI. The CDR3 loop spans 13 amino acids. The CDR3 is CASSPNPQGRGIF. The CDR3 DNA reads TGTGCCAGCTCACCAAATCCACAGGGGAGGGGAATCTTC.

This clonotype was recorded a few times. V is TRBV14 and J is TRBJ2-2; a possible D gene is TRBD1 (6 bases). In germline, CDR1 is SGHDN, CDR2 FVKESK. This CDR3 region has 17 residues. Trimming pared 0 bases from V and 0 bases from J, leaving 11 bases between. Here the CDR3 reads CASSQEVAGANTGELFF. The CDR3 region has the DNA TGTGCCAGCAGCCAAGAGGTTGCAGGGGCGAACACCGGGGAGCTGTTTTTT.

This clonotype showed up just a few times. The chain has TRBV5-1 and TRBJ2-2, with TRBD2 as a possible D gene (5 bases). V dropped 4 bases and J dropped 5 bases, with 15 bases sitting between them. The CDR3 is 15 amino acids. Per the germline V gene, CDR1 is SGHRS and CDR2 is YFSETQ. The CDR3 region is CASSTQPPGTGELFF. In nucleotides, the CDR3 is TGCGCCAGCAGCACTCAACCCCCGGGGACCGGGGAGCTGTTTTTT.

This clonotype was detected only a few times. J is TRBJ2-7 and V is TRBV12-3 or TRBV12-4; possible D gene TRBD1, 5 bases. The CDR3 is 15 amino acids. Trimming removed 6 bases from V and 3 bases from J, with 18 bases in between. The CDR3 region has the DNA TGTGCCAGCAGCACCGCCAGGGTCCCAGACTACGAGCAGTACTTC. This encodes CASSTARVPDYEQYF.

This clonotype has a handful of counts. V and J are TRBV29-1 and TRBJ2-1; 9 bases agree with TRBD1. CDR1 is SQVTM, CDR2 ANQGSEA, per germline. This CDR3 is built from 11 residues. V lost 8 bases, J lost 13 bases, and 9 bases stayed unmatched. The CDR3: CSPRQGGSQFF. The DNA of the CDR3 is TGCAGCCCTAGACAGGGGGGTTCCCAGTTCTTC.

The chain's CDR3 is CASSRVLSSYNEQFF. The CDR3 coding sequence is TGTGCCAGCAGCCGTGTCCTCAGCTCCTACAATGAGCAGTTCTTC. This chain joins TRBV12-3 or TRBV12-4 and TRBJ2-1; the D is unclear. V lost 6 bases and J lost 0, with 12 bases in between. The CDR3 covers 15 residues.

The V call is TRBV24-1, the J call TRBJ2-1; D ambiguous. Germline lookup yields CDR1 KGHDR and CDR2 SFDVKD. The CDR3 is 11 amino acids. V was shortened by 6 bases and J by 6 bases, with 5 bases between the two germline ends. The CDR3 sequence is CATSQLNEQFF. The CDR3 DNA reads TGTGCCACCAGTCAACTCAATGAGCAGTTCTTC.

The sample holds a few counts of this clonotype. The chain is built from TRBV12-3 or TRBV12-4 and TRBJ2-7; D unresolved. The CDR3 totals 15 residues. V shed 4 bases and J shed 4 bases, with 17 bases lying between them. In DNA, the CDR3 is TGTGCCAGCAGTTCTCAGTTCGGAGCTTTGTACGAGCAGTACTTC. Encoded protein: CASSSQFGALYEQYF.

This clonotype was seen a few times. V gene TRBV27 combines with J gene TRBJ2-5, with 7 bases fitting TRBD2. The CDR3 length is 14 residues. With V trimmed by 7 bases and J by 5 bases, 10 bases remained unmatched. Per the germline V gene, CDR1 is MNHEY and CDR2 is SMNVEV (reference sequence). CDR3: CASTPVAGGETQYF. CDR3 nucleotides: TGTGCCAGCACCCCCGTAGCGGGCGGGGAGACCCAGTACTTC.

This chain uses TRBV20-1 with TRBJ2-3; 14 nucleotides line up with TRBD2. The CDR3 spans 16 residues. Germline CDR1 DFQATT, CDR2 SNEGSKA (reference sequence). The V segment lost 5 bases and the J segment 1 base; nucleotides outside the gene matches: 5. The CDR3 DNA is TGCAGTGCTTTCCGACTAGCGGGAGGGGGCACAGATACGCAGTATTTT. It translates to CSAFRLAGGGTDTQYF.

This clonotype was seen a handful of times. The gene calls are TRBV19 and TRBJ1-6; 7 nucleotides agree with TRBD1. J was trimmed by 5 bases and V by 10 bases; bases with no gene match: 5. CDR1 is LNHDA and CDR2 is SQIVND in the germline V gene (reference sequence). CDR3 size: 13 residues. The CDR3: CATAGTDNSPLHF. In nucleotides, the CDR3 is TGTGCCACCGCCGGGACAGATAATTCACCCCTCCACTTT.

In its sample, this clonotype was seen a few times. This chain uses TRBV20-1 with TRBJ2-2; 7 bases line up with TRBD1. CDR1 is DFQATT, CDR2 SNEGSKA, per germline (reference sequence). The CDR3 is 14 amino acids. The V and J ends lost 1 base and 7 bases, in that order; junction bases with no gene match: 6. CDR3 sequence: CSARVGTVNGELFF. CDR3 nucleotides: TGCAGTGCTAGAGTAGGGACAGTCAACGGGGAGCTGTTTTTT.

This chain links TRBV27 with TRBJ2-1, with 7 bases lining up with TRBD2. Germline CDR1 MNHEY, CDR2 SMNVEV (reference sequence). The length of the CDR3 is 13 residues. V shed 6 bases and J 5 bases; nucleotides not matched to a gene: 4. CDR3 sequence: CASRLAHNNEQFF. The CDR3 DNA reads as TGTGCCAGCAGACTAGCGCATAACAATGAGCAGTTCTTC.

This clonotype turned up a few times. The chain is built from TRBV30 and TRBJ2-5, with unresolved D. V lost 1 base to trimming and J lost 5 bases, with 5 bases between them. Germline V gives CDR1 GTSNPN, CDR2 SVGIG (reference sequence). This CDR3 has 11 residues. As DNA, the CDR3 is TGTGCCTGGAGTGCTACCGAGACCCAGTACTTC. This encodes CAWSATETQYF.